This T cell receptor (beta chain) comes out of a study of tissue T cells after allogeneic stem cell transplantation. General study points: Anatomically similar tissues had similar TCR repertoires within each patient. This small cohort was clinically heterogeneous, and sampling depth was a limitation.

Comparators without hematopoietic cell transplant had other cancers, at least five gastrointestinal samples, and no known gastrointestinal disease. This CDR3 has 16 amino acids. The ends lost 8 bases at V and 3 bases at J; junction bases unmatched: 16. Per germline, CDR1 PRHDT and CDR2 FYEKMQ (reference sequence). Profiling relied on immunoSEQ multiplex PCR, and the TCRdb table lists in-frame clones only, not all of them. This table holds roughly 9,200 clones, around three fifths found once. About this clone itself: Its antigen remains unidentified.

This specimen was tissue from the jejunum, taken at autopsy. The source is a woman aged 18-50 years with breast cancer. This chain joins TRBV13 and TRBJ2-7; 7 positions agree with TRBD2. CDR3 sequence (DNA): TGTGCCAGCTCACTGGGGGGGTCCACCCTCTTCTACGAGCAGTACTTC. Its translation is CASSLGGSTLFYEQYF.